Presented here are 20 T cell receptor beta chains from one specimen sequenced in a study of T cell repertoires in cytomegalovirus infection. A single record per CDR3 protein comes from TCRdb applying MiXCR to the reads. This table holds 210,000 or so distinct CDR3 sequences, 6.5% found once. The sample comprised PBMCs. Source of these receptors: a human donor in good health (CMV status not recorded). Some clones in this sample may be carry-over from other donors' samples.

This clonotype was observed at least ten times. The genes are TRBV28 and TRBJ1-4; 11 bases agree with TRBD1. CDR3 length: 17 amino acids. Germline V gene sequence: CDR1 MDHEN, CDR2 SYDVKM. J lost 0 bases, V lost 6 bases, and 6 bases had no gene match. This CDR3 is CASRSRGQGATNEKLFF. The DNA of the CDR3 is TGTGCCAGCAGATCCCGGGGACAGGGGGCAACTAATGAAAAACTGTTTTTT.

This clonotype was picked up many times. The chain uses TRBV6-2 or TRBV6-3 and TRBJ1-6; D perhaps matches TRBD1 (6 bases). This CDR3 spans 19 amino acids. Germline V CDR1 and CDR2: MNHEY, SVGEGT. Trimming cost V 0 bases and J 0 bases, with 15 bases left between them. CDR3 protein: CASSYSGRGRSSYNSPLHF. As DNA, the CDR3 is TGTGCCAGCAGTTACTCGGGCAGGGGCCGAAGCTCCTATAATTCACCCCTCCACTTT.

This clonotype was recorded many times. The rearrangement joins TRBV7-3 to TRBJ2-7; 9 positions match TRBD1. The CDR3 covers 15 residues. J gave up 2 bases and V 5 bases, and 7 bases lay outside the gene matches. Germline V CDR1 and CDR2: SGHTA, FQGTGA. CDR3 bases: TGTGCCAGCAGCCCCGGGACAGGGTCTACCTACGAGCAGTACTTC. It specifies CASSPGTGSTYEQYF.

This clonotype has a count of ten or more. This chain connects TRBV20-1 to TRBJ1-2, with no clear D. The ends were cut back, 0 bases at V and 1 base at J, with 12 bases in the middle. The V gene's germline CDR1 is DFQATT and CDR2 SNEGSKA (reference sequence). The CDR3 has 15 residues. CDR3 in DNA: TGCAGTGCTAGAGATCCGGGCAGTATTAACTATGGCTACACCTTC. This encodes CSARDPGSINYGYTF.

On this clonotype itself: At one end, the junction sequence differs from germline, possibly due to a read error. V is TRBV7-2 and J is TRBJ2-6; D is unclear. The CDR3 loop spans 15 amino acids. CDR1 is SGHTA, CDR2 FQGNSA, per germline. The CDR3 coding sequence is TGTGCCAGCATCTTAGCTTTCTCTGGGGCCAACGTCCTGACTTTC. Translating it yields CASILAFSGANVLTF.

This clonotype was found many times. The chain combines TRBV11-2 with TRBJ1-1, with 8 bases aligning to TRBD1. Germline CDR1 SGHAT, CDR2 FQNNGV. The J segment lost 6 bases and the V segment lost 5 bases, leaving 14 bases of the junction unmatched. The CDR3 loop spans 16 amino acids. As DNA, the CDR3 is TGTGCCAGCAGCGTGGACAGGGCCCCTGAGGGGTCTGAAGCTTTCTTT. Its translation is CASSVDRAPEGSEAFF.

This clonotype was seen at least ten times. The rearrangement joins TRBV28 to TRBJ2-7; D is possibly TRBD1 or TRBD2 (7 bases each). Germline assignment: CDR1 MDHEN and CDR2 SYDVKM. V lost 3 bases, J lost 5 bases, and 14 bases lay in between. The CDR3 extends over 14 amino acids. The CDR3 DNA is TGTGCCAGCAGTTTGGGGAGGGGGCTGAACGAGCAGTACTTC. Its protein is CASSLGRGLNEQYF.

The chain is built from TRBV7-8 and TRBJ2-1; TRBD2 matches 9 bases. The CDR3 is 15 amino acids. Germline V gene data show CDR1 as SGHVS and CDR2 as FQNEAQ. V shed 5 bases, J shed 8 bases, and the junction held 10 bases outside the gene matches. CDR3 sequence reads: CASSPGLAGKDEQFF. DNA of the CDR3: TGTGCCAGCAGCCCGGGACTAGCAGGGAAAGATGAGCAGTTCTTC.

This clonotype was observed at least ten times. The rearrangement uses TRBV6-2 or TRBV6-3 and TRBJ2-3, with 10 bases matching TRBD2. The germline V gene has CDR1 MNHEY and CDR2 SVGEGT. The CDR3 loop spans 15 amino acids. Trimming cost V 6 bases and J 5 bases; bases outside gene matches: 8. The CDR3 sequence: CASSGAGGPGDTQYF. Here the CDR3 DNA reads TGTGCCAGCAGCGGAGCGGGGGGGCCGGGAGATACGCAGTATTTT.

The rearrangement uses TRBV2 and TRBJ2-3, with D unclear. CDR3 size: 14 residues. Germline V lookup: CDR1 SNHLY, CDR2 FYNNEI. Trimming removed 2 bases from V and 8 bases from J, with 14 bases in between. CDR3 amino acids: CASSETLGLSTQYF. For the CDR3, the DNA is TGTGCCAGCAGTGAAACGTTGGGTCTGAGTACGCAGTATTTT.

At least ten counts were recorded for this clonotype. This chain uses TRBV7-2 with TRBJ2-7; 8 bases map to TRBD2. The ends lost 4 bases at V and 4 bases at J; junction bases unmatched: 9. CDR1 and CDR2 (germline): SGHTA, FQGNSA. This CDR3 has 15 residues. The CDR3 coding sequence is TGTGCCAGCAGCTCCGAGGGGCTAGCGGGTTACGAGCAGTACTTC. This gives the protein CASSSEGLAGYEQYF.

This clonotype was seen repeatedly, ten times or more. This chain uses TRBV7-2 with TRBJ1-5; D call uncertain. Per germline, CDR1 SGHTA and CDR2 FQGNSA. V lost 7 bases to trimming and J lost 7 bases, with 14 bases between them. The CDR3 has 13 amino acids. The CDR3 sequence: CASTLRKEQPQHF. CDR3 nucleotides: TGTGCCAGCACTCTTCGGAAGGAGCAGCCCCAGCATTTT.

This clonotype was found many times. The genes are TRBV12-3 or TRBV12-4 and TRBJ2-5; 8 nucleotides agree with TRBD1. The V gene end was trimmed by 5 bases and the J gene end by 2 bases; junction bases not matched to a gene: 4. The CDR3 is 14 amino acids. The CDR3 sequence: CASSQQGVQETQYF. CDR3 coding DNA: TGTGCCAGCAGTCAACAGGGGGTACAAGAGACCCAGTACTTC.

This clonotype was observed many times. V is TRBV29-1 and J is TRBJ1-2; TRBD1 aligns across 7 bases. CDR3 length: 12 amino acids. V gave up 1 base and J gave up 8 bases; unmatched junction bases: 4. Germline-derived CDR1 and CDR2 are SQVTM and ANQGSEA. The CDR3 region has the DNA TGCAGCGTTGAAGCGACAGGGCCCGGCTACACCTTC. It is translated as CSVEATGPGYTF.

The sample holds a few counts of this clonotype. The chain is built from TRBV19 and TRBJ2-7; 10 bases are shared with TRBD1. CDR3 length: 18 residues. CDR1 is LNHDA and CDR2 is SQIVND in the germline V gene (reference sequence). Germline trimming cut 0 bases from V and 0 bases from J; bases unmatched to any gene: 8. The CDR3 region is CASSIDPAGTGVSYEQYF. The CDR3, as DNA: TGTGCCAGTAGTATAGATCCCGCCGGGACAGGGGTCTCCTACGAGCAGTACTTC.

This clonotype has at least ten counts. The chain combines TRBV7-2 with TRBJ1-6; 7 bases fit TRBD1. The CDR3 spans 15 residues. Germline values: CDR1 SGHTA, CDR2 FQGNSA. Trimming at V came to 1 base and at J to 10 bases, leaving 7 bases not matched to a gene. The DNA for the CDR3 is TGTGCCAGCAGCTTAGGAGCCCAGGGGGGGTCACCCCTCCACTTT. The encoded protein is CASSLGAQGGSPLHF.

V is TRBV5-4 and J is TRBJ2-5, with 8 bases that match TRBD2. Losses at the gene ends were 2 bases for V and 1 base for J; bases not matched to a gene: 16. The germline V gene has CDR1 SGHNT and CDR2 YYREEE (reference sequence). CDR3 length: 19 amino acids. In DNA form, the CDR3 reads TGTGCCAGCAGCTTAGTTAGCGGGGCCTCTCGGAGCCTCCAAGAGACCCAGTACTTC. It is translated as CASSLVSGASRSLQETQYF.

In its sample, this clonotype was seen many times. The chain uses TRBV20-1 and TRBJ2-5; 10 bases line up with TRBD1. The ends lost 3 bases at V and 2 bases at J; junction bases unmatched: 3. The germline gives CDR1 DFQATT, CDR2 SNEGSKA (reference sequence). This CDR3 has 14 amino acids. In nucleotides, the CDR3 is TGCAGTGCTAGGAAGGACAGGGGGCAAGAGACCCAGTACTTC. Protein: CSARKDRGQETQYF.

This clonotype was counted ten times or more. The chain couples TRBV7-2 to TRBJ1-4; tentatively, D is TRBD1 (6 bases). The CDR3 totals 15 residues. Germline values: CDR1 SGHTA, CDR2 FQGNSA. The V end lost 0 bases, the J end lost 8 bases, and 13 bases lay between the germline ends. In DNA, the CDR3 is TGTGCCAGCAGCTTAGCGGGGGGGCGCAGGGAAAAACTGTTTTTT. Its protein is CASSLAGGRREKLFF.

This clonotype was detected many times. V gene TRBV7-9 combines with J gene TRBJ2-3; unclear D gene. The CDR3 length is 15 residues. Germline CDR1 and CDR2: SEHNR and FQNEAQ (reference sequence). Trimming removed 5 bases at V and 6 bases at J, with 18 bases between. CDR3 loop: CASSLGIVVGDTQYF. The CDR3 coding sequence is TGTGCCAGCAGCCTAGGAATTGTCGTCGGGGATACGCAGTATTTT.